This entry is about one T cell receptor beta chain. Using immunoSEQ multiplex PCR, the repertoire was profiled, and TCRdb retains in-frame clones only, with some absent. The repertoire holds tens of thousands of clones, with roughly 90% as singletons. This record comes from a study of T cell changes during pregnancy in multiple sclerosis. Sequenced material: peripheral blood, taken in the first trimester of pregnancy. This receptor was taken from a female donor with multiple sclerosis, enrolled in a pregnancy study.

CDR3 nucleotide sequence: TGTGCCAGCTCACCCTCGGAGGGACAGGGTCCCTCCGGGGAGCTGTTTTTT. Amino acid sequence: CASSPSEGQGPSGELFF. V is TRBV18 and J is TRBJ2-2; TRBD1 aligns across 9 bases. The V gene's germline CDR1 is KGHSH and CDR2 LQKENI. The CDR3 totals 17 residues. The V and J ends lost 3 bases and 6 bases, in that order; junction bases with no gene match: 11.